This T cell receptor (beta chain) was documented in a study of T-cell memory formation after mild COVID-19. Study-wide context: The study found TCR clusters largely donor specific.

From the 5' RACE reads, TCRdb called clonotypes with MiXCR, one entry per CDR3 protein. The sample lists almost 350,000 distinct CDR3 sequences; 20% to 25% were seen once. Germline lookup yields CDR1 SGHNT and CDR2 YENEEA. This CDR3 has 17 amino acids. V dropped 1 base and J dropped 5; count of bases not matched to a gene: 8. This clonotype was recorded a few times. The antigen is undetermined. Findings of the study overall: Among CD4+ contracting clones, most were CM and EM, and CD8+ ones EMRA.

The V call is TRBV11-3, the J call TRBJ2-2; 9 bases match TRBD1. The clonotype comes from a young man who had mild COVID-19 (a few samples of this study predate the infection). Cell type and time point are not known. The sequenced sample was PBMCs or a T cell subset sorted from them (not recorded which). The DNA of the CDR3 is TGTGCCAGCAGCTTAGTGACCGGGACAGGGAGAACCGGGGAGCTGTTTTTT. Translating gives CASSLVTGTGRTGELFF. Looking up the rest from reference TRBV11-3 and TRBJ2-2 gives the full variable domain: EAGVVQSPRYKIIEKKQPVAFWCNPISGHNTLYWYLQNLGQGPELLIRYENEEAVDDSQLPKDRFSAERLKGVDSTLKIQPAELGDSAVYLCASSLVTGTGRTGELFFGEGSRLTVL.